The 20 T cell receptor beta chains presented below share a single source sample, sequenced in a study of OX40 agonist ivuxolimab in advanced cancers. Data came from immunoSEQ multiplex PCR; TCRdb stores just in-frame clones and leaves some out. The sample records approximately 70,000 clones, roughly 80% being singletons. The starting material was CD4+ or CD8+ T cells sorted from blood, obtained in a trial of the OX40 agonist ivuxolimab. The receptors shown here come from an adult with an advanced solid tumor such as melanoma, head and neck, liver or kidney cancer.

This chain uses TRBV11-2 with TRBJ2-2, with no clear D. CDR1 is SGHAT and CDR2 is FQNNGV in the germline V gene. The ends were cut back, 5 bases at V and 4 bases at J, with 5 bases in the middle. The CDR3 spans 12 residues. The CDR3 region is CASSLTTGELFF. In DNA form, the CDR3 reads TGTGCCAGCAGCCTAACCACCGGGGAGCTGTTTTTT.

This chain uses TRBV5-1 with TRBJ1-2, with 8 bases lining up with TRBD1. V trimming: 4 bases; J trimming: 3 bases; junction bases outside the gene matches: 8. Per the germline V gene, CDR1 is SGHRS and CDR2 is YFSETQ. This CDR3 has 15 residues. Written as DNA, the CDR3 is TGCGCCAGCAGCACCGAACAGGGGGTGGACTATGGCTACACCTTC. This encodes CASSTEQGVDYGYTF.

The chain's CDR3 is CASSYSPRTQYF. In nucleotides, the CDR3 is TGTGCCAGCAGTTACTCCCCGCGGACCCAGTACTTC. The V gene is TRBV6-6, the J gene TRBJ2-5; D uncertain. Germline assignment: CDR1 MNHNY and CDR2 SVGAGI (reference sequence). The CDR3 consists of 12 residues. V was pared by 0 bases and J by 7 bases, with 6 bases between.

J is TRBJ2-5 and V is TRBV6-6; TRBD1 matches at 7 bases. Germline CDR1 is MNHNY and CDR2 is SVGAGI (reference sequence). The CDR3 has 16 amino acids. V lost 2 bases to trimming and J lost 1 base; unmatched junction nucleotides: 7. DNA of the CDR3: TGTGCCAGCAGTTACCTCAACCGGGACAGCCAAGAGACCCAGTACTTC. Its protein product is CASSYLNRDSQETQYF.

The chain recombines TRBV5-5 with TRBJ2-2, with D unresolved. Trimming stripped 5 bases from V and 0 bases from J, with 14 bases between. CDR1 is SGHKS, CDR2 YYEKEE, per germline (reference sequence). The CDR3 consists of 16 residues. The CDR3 nucleotides are TGTGCCAGCAGAGTTTTAACAACCTCGAACACCGGGGAGCTGTTTTTT. Residues: CASRVLTTSNTGELFF. Full variable domain (missing parts from reference TRBV5-5 and TRBJ2-2): DAGVTQSPTHLIKTRGQQVTLRCSPISGHKSVSWYQQVLGQGPQFIFQYYEKEERGRGNFPDRFSARQFPNYSSELNVNALLLGDSALYLCASRVLTTSNTGELFFGEGSRLTVL.

The CDR3 is CASRPGLASYEQYF. The CDR3 DNA sequence: TGTGCCAGCAGACCGGGACTAGCCTCCTACGAGCAGTACTTC. The J gene is TRBJ2-7, the V gene TRBV6-5, with 9 bases identical to TRBD2. Per the germline V gene, CDR1 is MNHEY and CDR2 is SVGAGI. J was trimmed by 0 bases and V by 6 bases; bases with no gene match: 3. The CDR3 is 14 amino acids.

The chain joins TRBV7-9 to TRBJ2-1; TRBD1 might be the D (5 bases). CDR1 is SEHNR and CDR2 is FQNEAQ in the germline V gene (reference sequence). Between the trimmed V and J ends, which lost 5 bases and 8 bases, there was a span of 7 bases. The CDR3 length is 11 residues. The CDR3: CASSQGDEQFF. DNA of the CDR3: TGTGCCAGCAGCCAAGGGGATGAGCAGTTCTTC.

This chain connects TRBV27 to TRBJ2-1; D is possibly TRBD1 or TRBD2 (5 bases each). V was trimmed by 8 bases and J by 8 bases, leaving 25 bases between them. CDR1 is MNHEY and CDR2 is SMNVEV in the germline V gene (reference sequence). The CDR3 sequence is 16 residues long. CDR3 bases: TGTGCCAGCTCTAGGCCGCCGGGACGCTTTGTAGATGAGCAGTTCTTC. This encodes CASSRPPGRFVDEQFF.

CDR3 amino acids: CASSRGQGGNTIYF. For the CDR3, the DNA is TGTGCCAGTAGCCGGGGACAGGGCGGAAACACCATATATTTT. This sequence joins TRBV19 and TRBJ1-3, with 9 bases that match TRBD1. The CDR3 is 14 residues long. Germline CDR1 and CDR2: LNHDA and SQIVND (reference sequence). Losses at the gene ends were 6 bases for V and 4 bases for J; bases not matched to a gene: 4.

This clone was picked up a small number of times. The rearrangement links TRBV11-2 to TRBJ2-1; 9 nucleotides agree with TRBD2. V shed 2 bases, J shed 0 bases, and the junction held 8 bases outside the gene matches. The CDR3 has 18 residues. Germline-derived CDR1 and CDR2 are SGHAT and FQNNGV. CDR3 loop: CASSLFPAGGSSYNEQFF. In DNA form, the CDR3 reads TGTGCCAGCAGCTTATTCCCAGCGGGGGGAAGCTCCTACAATGAGCAGTTCTTC.

The chain uses TRBV27 and TRBJ2-7; D remains ambiguous. The CDR3 extends over 16 amino acids. The V end was cut by 5 bases, the J end by 0 bases, with 17 bases between. Germline V lookup: CDR1 MNHEY, CDR2 SMNVEV (reference sequence). CDR3 region: CASSPAVNLISYEQYF. The CDR3 DNA is TGTGCCAGCAGTCCCGCCGTGAACTTGATCTCCTACGAGCAGTACTTC.

Points on this clone: Other DNA sequences of this sample code for an identical CDR3. The V and J genes are TRBV7-9 and TRBJ2-5, with a weak D call TRBD2 (6 bases). This CDR3 region has 13 residues. Trimming took off 3 bases at V and 5 bases at J, with 10 bases between the two ends. Per the germline V gene, CDR1 is SEHNR and CDR2 is FQNEAQ (reference sequence). In DNA, the CDR3 is TGTGCCAGCAGCTTGGGGGGATGGGAGACCCAGTACTTC. Protein product: CASSLGGWETQYF.

This chain connects TRBV5-6 to TRBJ2-7, with no clear D. The CDR3 length is 14 residues. CDR1 and CDR2 (germline): SGHDT, YYEEEE. The V and J ends lost 4 bases and 0 bases respectively, with 11 bases between them. Here the CDR3 DNA reads TGTGCCAGCAGCCGGGCCTTGTTCTCCTACGAGCAGTACGTC. Its translation is CASSRALFSYEQYV.

This clone occurred once. Here the CDR3 reads CASSIAVQDRETQYF. For the CDR3, the DNA is TGTGCCAGTAGTATAGCGGTTCAGGATCGGGAGACCCAGTACTTC. This chain joins TRBV19 and TRBJ2-5; no definite D call. Trimming stripped 1 base from V and 5 bases from J, with 14 bases between. CDR1 and CDR2 from the germline V gene are LNHDA and SQIVND (reference sequence). CDR3 size: 15 residues.

The chain joins TRBV28 to TRBJ2-1; D may be TRBD1 (6 bases). V dropped 4 bases and J dropped 12 bases, with 13 bases sitting between them. The CDR3 is made up of 12 amino acids. From germline, CDR1 is MDHEN and CDR2 SYDVKM. The DNA for the CDR3 is TGTGCCAGCAGTTCCAGGGGCCAGAGGCAGTTCTTC. Protein: CASSSRGQRQFF.

The chain has TRBV28 and TRBJ2-1; the match to TRBD2 covers 9 bases. The V segment lost 3 bases and the J segment 1 base; nucleotides outside the gene matches: 7. The CDR3 spans 17 residues. From germline, CDR1 is MDHEN and CDR2 SYDVKM. The CDR3 nucleotides are TGTGCCAGCAGTTTTCCTAGCGGGGACTTTTCCTACAATGAGCAGTTCTTC. This gives the protein CASSFPSGDFSYNEQFF.

CDR3 residues: CASSLGQGADTQYF. The DNA for the CDR3 is TGTGCCAGCAGCTTAGGGCAGGGGGCCGATACGCAGTATTTT. This chain connects TRBV7-2 to TRBJ2-3; 8 bases align to TRBD1. V lost 1 base and J lost 6; bases outside the gene matches: 3. CDR1 is SGHTA and CDR2 is FQGNSA in the germline V gene. The CDR3 spans 14 residues.

The chain employs TRBV6-1 and TRBJ2-7, with a possible D match to TRBD1 (5 bases). Trimming took off 1 base at V and 0 bases at J, with 10 bases between the two ends. Germline V CDR1 and CDR2: MNHNS, SASEGT. The CDR3 covers 15 residues. The CDR3 coding sequence is TGTGCCAGCAGTGAAGGGGGCTCTCGCTCCTACGAGCAGTACGTC. This codes for CASSEGGSRSYEQYV.

The genes are TRBV11-2 and TRBJ2-1, with 12 bases identical to TRBD2. Germline V gives CDR1 SGHAT, CDR2 FQNNGV. The CDR3 runs to 16 residues. Germline trimming cut 3 bases from V and 8 bases from J; bases unmatched to any gene: 8. CDR3 coding DNA: TGTGCCAGCAGCTTTAAACCGGGACTAGCGGGCGATGAGCAGTTCTTC. Translating gives CASSFKPGLAGDEQFF.

The chain recombines TRBV18 with TRBJ1-4; D gene uncertain. Germline V gene lookup returns CDR1 KGHSH and CDR2 LQKENI. V was pared by 1 base and J by 8 bases, with 8 bases between. The CDR3 loop spans 13 amino acids. CDR3 coding DNA: TGTGCCAGCTCACCACTCTTGTGGGAAAAACTGTTTTTT. Translated: CASSPLLWEKLFF.